Presented here are 12 T cell receptor beta chains from one specimen sequenced in a study of spatial heterogeneity in lung cancer. Study-wide results and caveats: Higher tumor mutation counts went along with higher counts of expanded intratumoral alpha and beta TCRs.

The time point: sample taken at primary tumor resection. Each CDR3 protein is one row after TCRdb ran MiXCR on the 5' RACE reads. The repertoire consists of about 9,900 distinct CDR3 sequences, with approximately 6.3% occurring once and the leading ten covering 6% to 8.5%. Their antigen targets remain unknown. Sequencing used lung tumor tissue, obtained at surgery. These receptors all come from a female donor with early-stage non-small cell lung cancer.

This chain uses TRBV7-2 with TRBJ2-2; maybe TRBD2 (6 bases). This CDR3 has 16 amino acids. The germline V and J ends were trimmed by 2 bases and 0 bases, with 10 bases remaining between them. In germline, CDR1 is SGHTA, CDR2 FQGNSA. This CDR3 is CASSLRGKANTGELFF. The CDR3 region has the DNA TGTGCCAGCAGCTTACGGGGGAAAGCGAACACCGGGGAGCTGTTTTTT.

This clonotype is judged medium-sized (0.01 to 0.1%). This chain links TRBV30 with TRBJ1-2; the D gene is possibly TRBD1 (5 bases). The V gene lost 0 bases and the J gene lost 5 bases, with 10 bases spanning the gap. Germline V gives CDR1 GTSNPN, CDR2 SVGIG (reference sequence). CDR3 length: 13 amino acids. The CDR3 nucleotides are TGTGCCTGGAGTGTCGGGACGGAGTATGGCTACACCTTC. As protein: CAWSVGTEYGYTF. Drawing the rest from reference TRBV30 and TRBJ1-2, the complete variable domain is SQTIHQWPATLVQPVGSPLSLECTVEGTSNPNLYWYRQAAGRGLQLLFYSVGIGQISSEVPQNLSASRPQDRQFILSSKKLLLSDSGFYLCAWSVGTEYGYTFGSGTRLTVV.

In this sample, this clonotype turned up many times. The V call is TRBV19, the J call TRBJ2-2, with TRBD1 as a possible D gene (5 bases). The germline V gene has CDR1 LNHDA and CDR2 SQIVND (reference sequence). The length of the CDR3 is 14 residues. Deletions cut 4 bases from V and 6 bases from J, with 12 bases between. The CDR3 spells CASSKGREAGELFF. The CDR3 DNA reads TGTGCCAGTAGTAAGGGCAGGGAAGCCGGGGAGCTGTTTTTT.

This clonotype showed up just a few times. This chain uses TRBV2 with TRBJ2-3; TRBD2 is a possible D gene (6 bases). The germline gives CDR1 SNHLY, CDR2 FYNNEI. The CDR3 spans 15 residues. V shed 7 bases and J shed 0 bases, with 14 bases lying between them. This CDR3 reads CASMHAGTSTDTQYF. The DNA for the CDR3 is TGTGCCAGCATGCACGCGGGGACTAGCACAGATACGCAGTATTTT.

This clonotype was picked up many times. The chain carries TRBV28 and TRBJ2-1; D not certain. Germline V lookup: CDR1 MDHEN, CDR2 SYDVKM. The CDR3 has 13 residues. Trimming pared 6 bases from V and 0 bases from J, leaving 6 bases between. Here the CDR3 DNA reads TGTGCCAGCAGGTGGGGCTCCTACAATGAGCAGTTCTTC. The encoded protein is CASRWGSYNEQFF. Drawing the rest from reference TRBV28 and TRBJ2-1, the complete variable domain is DVKVTQSSRYLVKRTGEKVFLECVQDMDHENMFWYRQDPGLGLRLIYFSYDVKMKEKGDIPEGYSVSREKKERFSLILESASTNQTSMYLCASRWGSYNEQFFGPGTRLTVL.

This clonotype qualifies as medium-sized. The V and J genes are TRBV28 and TRBJ1-3, with no clear D. Trimming left V 10 bases short and J 0 bases short, with 13 bases between. Per germline, CDR1 MDHEN and CDR2 SYDVKM. CDR3 length: 14 residues. The CDR3 sequence is CAITLVHSGNTIYF. CDR3 DNA: TGTGCCATCACCCTAGTTCACTCTGGAAACACCATATATTTT.

This clonotype is labeled as medium-sized. The chain is built from TRBV20-1 and TRBJ2-6; the match to TRBD2 covers 8 bases. There are 19 residues in the CDR3. V trimming: 3 bases; J trimming: 2 bases; junction bases outside the gene matches: 15. CDR1 is DFQATT, CDR2 SNEGSKA, per germline (reference sequence). The CDR3 spells CSARDAGGRFPTGANVLTF. The CDR3 nucleotides read TGCAGTGCTAGGGACGCGGGAGGTCGTTTCCCCACTGGGGCCAACGTCCTGACTTTC.

This clonotype was observed at least ten times. The chain has TRBV28 and TRBJ2-1, with 7 bases aligning to TRBD2. The CDR3 totals 16 residues. Germline CDR1 is MDHEN and CDR2 is SYDVKM. The V segment lost 6 bases and the J segment 0 bases; nucleotides outside the gene matches: 8. The CDR3 is CASSGQSGNSYNEQFF. The DNA for the CDR3 is TGTGCCAGCAGCGGGCAGAGCGGGAACTCCTACAATGAGCAGTTCTTC.

The chain recombines TRBV29-1 with TRBJ2-5; unclear D gene. The CDR3 totals 13 residues. The V and J ends lost 3 bases and 2 bases respectively, with 10 bases between them. Germline V gene data show CDR1 as SQVTM and CDR2 as ANQGSEA. The CDR3 DNA is TGCAGCGTTGATTTTCACAGTCAAGAGACCCAGTACTTC. It translates to CSVDFHSQETQYF.

The V call is TRBV4-1, the J call TRBJ2-6; D ambiguous. CDR1 is MGHRA, CDR2 YSYEKL, per germline. The CDR3 has 17 residues. V lost 0 bases, J lost 4 bases, and 13 bases lay in between. The CDR3 DNA follows: TGCGCCAGCAGCCAAGATCAGGATAGGAACGGGGCCAACGTCCTGACTTTC. Translated: CASSQDQDRNGANVLTF.

This clonotype was seen at least ten times. V gene TRBV7-2 combines with J gene TRBJ2-2; the match to TRBD1 covers 10 bases. CDR1 SGHTA and CDR2 FQGNSA come from the germline V gene. Losses at the gene ends were 4 bases for V and 3 bases for J; bases not matched to a gene: 5. The CDR3 has 16 amino acids. The CDR3 loop reads CASSYSGQGDTGELFF. The CDR3 DNA reads TGTGCCAGCAGCTACTCAGGACAGGGGGACACCGGGGAGCTGTTTTTT.

This chain joins TRBV27 and TRBJ2-1; 15 bases line up with TRBD2. The CDR3 has 19 amino acids. The germline V gene has CDR1 MNHEY and CDR2 SMNVEV (reference sequence). The V gene end was trimmed by 0 bases and the J gene end by 4 bases; junction bases not matched to a gene: 7. The CDR3 nucleotides read TGTGCCAGCAGTTTATCCCTCTCCGGACTAGCGGGAGGGTACAATGAGCAGTTCTTC. Translated: CASSLSLSGLAGGYNEQFF.